This T cell receptor beta chain stems from a study of blood T cell repertoires in COVID-19 (dated by TCRdb to about 2020). Regarding the complete study: Samples covering the acute and convalescent phases of COVID-19 were provided by collaborators in the United States, Italy and Spain. The samples were drawn from two sources: the first 160 participants of the ongoing ImmuneRACE study, and over 1,000 subjects contributed by 6 global collaborators. The repertoires were released in a freely available public database intended as a resource for research on the immune response to SARS-CoV-2. The prospective study material was composed of cDNA or gDNA derived from T cells, B-cell-depleted T cells, or PBMCs. The dataset comprised deeply sampled blood TCRbeta repertoires from subjects exposed to, actively infected with, or recovered from COVID-19. A de-identified subject ID, COVID-19 status, age in years and sex were almost always included in the sample metadata. Where HLA class I and class II types were available, the types were taken from metadata supplied by the sample provider, not from assay-based typing.

V lost 2 bases and J lost 7 bases, and the count of bases not matched to a germline gene is 4. From cysteine to phenylalanine, the CDR3 is 14 amino acids long. Of all the DNA, just the CDR3 is kept, 42 bases in frame from base 1. From the germline V gene, CDR1 is SGDLS and CDR2 is YYNGEE. Whole blood was collected in K2EDTA tubes by collaborating institutions according to the institutions' own protocols. For TCRbeta analysis, collaborators shipped samples as frozen whole blood, isolated PBMCs, or DNA extracted from either of those sample types. The immunoSEQ Assay, a bias-controlled multiplex PCR, was used to amplify TCRbeta CDR3 regions from genomic DNA. Per the source publication's procedure: Nucleated cell counts per sample were estimated from amplification of reference gene primers within the assay. Sequence reads were collapsed and filtered to measure the absolute abundance of every unique TCRbeta CDR3 rearrangement. For each sample, productive Simpson clonality was calculated as the square root of Simpson's diversity index over productive rearrangements. TCRdb's version of the immuneACCESS table is confined to in-frame rearrangements and falls short of the full clone set. An unresolved V gene accounts for under half of the shortfall where checked; the remainder is of unknown origin. V and J calls and clone size follow that table, whereas D and trimming were derived from the DNA. This sample comprises around 55,000 clones, 88% of them detected only once. Around 8.5% of the sample is taken by the ten largest.

Points the paper makes about the study in general: How much clinical and demographic metadata was included differed by source and by participant, and the metadata was provided uncurated.

Concerning this clone: The antigen it recognizes is unknown. No qualities accompany the bases; no much larger clone lies one base away.

Sequencing used peripheral blood. The chain is assembled from TRBV9 and TRBJ2-7; TRBD2 fits 12 bases in the junction. The TCR sequence derives from a man in his fifties or sixties with active COVID-19. The nucleotide sequence reads TGTGCCAGCAGCGTTCACGGGACTAGCGGGGAGCAGTACTTC. This gives the protein CASSVHGTSGEQYF.